Below are 3 T cell receptor beta chains sequenced from a single sample in a study of cytotoxic CD8 clonotypes in ibrutinib-treated CLL. The method was immunoSEQ multiplex PCR; TCRdb's version includes in-frame clones alone and lacks a portion of them. The sample has around 310,000 clones, around four fifths seen once. The sequenced sample was PBMCs, obtained before ibrutinib treatment. These receptors came from a human donor with chronic lymphocytic leukemia.

The V call is TRBV4-1, the J call TRBJ2-7; D is unresolved. Looked up from germline, CDR1 is MGHRA and CDR2 is YSYEKL. V was trimmed by 0 bases and J by 8 bases, leaving 8 bases between them. CDR3 size: 12 residues. The DNA of the CDR3 is TGCGCCAGCAGCCAAGACTGGGTTCAGCAGTACTTC. It encodes CASSQDWVQQYF.

The J gene is TRBJ1-1, the V gene TRBV5-1; TRBD1 agrees at 8 bases. The ends lost 5 bases at V and 3 bases at J; junction bases unmatched: 6. The CDR3 is 14 amino acids. The germline V gene encodes CDR1 SGHRS and CDR2 YFSETQ. The CDR3 spells CASRQGQGHTEAFF. The DNA of the CDR3 is TGCGCCAGCAGGCAAGGACAGGGCCACACTGAAGCTTTCTTT.

The CDR3 nucleotides are TGTGCCAGCAGTTTAGCCAGGTTAAACTCTGGGGCCAACGTCCTGACTTTC. Its translation: CASSLARLNSGANVLTF. The V and J genes are TRBV28 and TRBJ2-6; D gene unclear. Germline CDR1 reads MDHEN; CDR2 reads SYDVKM. CDR3 length: 17 residues. The V and J ends lost 2 bases and 0 bases respectively, with 11 bases between them.